The 31 T cell receptor beta chains below all came from one sample that was sequenced in a study of technical replicates of blood from a few donors. Profiled with immunoSEQ multiplex PCR; TCRdb holds only in-frame clones, not every one. The table lists 55,000 to 80,000 clones, approximately 93% of them singletons, with 0.25% to 0.3% in the top ten. Specimen: T cells isolated from PBMCs. All receptors come from a human donor in good health.

The V and J genes are TRBV7-9 and TRBJ1-2; D is ambiguous. Germline V gives CDR1 SEHNR, CDR2 FQNEAQ (reference sequence). The CDR3 sequence is 13 residues long. The CDR3 nucleotides are TGTGCGAGTGCCACAGAAGTTAACTATGGCTACACCTTC. It codes for CASATEVNYGYTF. Full variable domain (outside the CDR3, taken from reference TRBV7-9 and TRBJ1-2): DTGVSQNPRHKITKRGQNVTFRCDPISEHNRLYWYRQTLGQGPEFLTYFQNEAQLEKSRLLSDRFSAERPKGSFSTLEIQRTEQGDSAMYLCASATEVNYGYTFGSGTRLTVV.

This clone was counted a single time. V is TRBV29-1 and J is TRBJ2-1; the match to TRBD1 covers 7 bases. This CDR3 is built from 13 residues. The germline V gene has CDR1 SQVTM and CDR2 ANQGSEA. Germline trimming cut 4 bases from V and 4 bases from J; bases unmatched to any gene: 4. CDR3 loop: CSVVRGLYNEQFF. The DNA for the CDR3 is TGCAGCGTTGTTAGGGGGCTATACAATGAGCAGTTCTTC.

The V and J genes are TRBV5-6 and TRBJ1-2; 7 bases align to TRBD1. The CDR3 is 14 amino acids. V shed 0 bases and J 4 bases; nucleotides not matched to a gene: 3. Germline V lookup: CDR1 SGHDT, CDR2 YYEEEE. The CDR3 nucleotides are TGTGCCAGCAGCTTGGTGGGACAGATCTATGGCTACACCTTC. This encodes CASSLVGQIYGYTF.

The chain combines TRBV29-1 with TRBJ1-2; no clear D gene. V lost 6 bases, J lost 0 bases, and 8 bases lay in between. Looked up from germline, CDR1 is SQVTM and CDR2 is ANQGSEA. The CDR3 has 12 residues. This CDR3 reads CSVPYSNYGYTF. In DNA, the CDR3 is TGCAGCGTCCCCTATTCTAACTATGGCTACACCTTC.

About this clone: The junction differs from germline at one of its ends, possibly a read error. V gene TRBV7-7 combines with J gene TRBJ2-3; TRBD2 agrees at 8 bases. The CDR3 loop spans 18 amino acids. Germline values: CDR1 SSHAT, CDR2 FNYEAQ (reference sequence). Here the CDR3 DNA reads TGTGCTAGCAGCCTGGGCTCGGGAGGGCCCGGAGGCACAGATACGCAGTATTTT. Translation gives CASSLGSGGPGGTDTQYF.

The V and J genes are TRBV7-2 and TRBJ2-7; a weak D match, TRBD1 (6 bases). The V and J ends lost 0 bases and 6 bases respectively, with 12 bases between them. CDR3 size: 14 residues. The V gene's germline CDR1 is SGHTA and CDR2 FQGNSA. The chain's CDR3 is CASSLAQGLGEQYF. The CDR3 DNA reads as TGTGCCAGCAGCTTAGCGCAGGGGTTAGGCGAGCAGTACTTC.

The rearrangement links TRBV5-1 to TRBJ1-1, with TRBD1 as a possible D gene (5 bases). CDR1 and CDR2 (germline): SGHRS, YFSETQ. This CDR3 is built from 14 residues. The V end lost 4 bases, the J end lost 8 bases, and 18 bases lay between the germline ends. Here the CDR3 reads CASSRRDAGPEAFF. In nucleotides, the CDR3 is TGCGCCAGCAGCCGCCGGGACGCGGGACCCGAAGCTTTCTTT.

The genes are TRBV5-4 and TRBJ2-2, with a tentative D call TRBD2 (5 bases). The germline V gene has CDR1 SGHNT and CDR2 YYREEE (reference sequence). CDR3 length: 14 amino acids. V dropped 4 bases and J dropped 5 bases, with 12 bases sitting between them. CDR3 protein: CASSGVGGTGELFF. Here the CDR3 DNA reads TGTGCCAGCAGCGGGGTCGGAGGAACCGGGGAGCTGTTTTTT.

This clone occurred once. CDR3: CASSPPDSPNPGEQYF. In DNA, the CDR3 is TGCGCCAGCAGCCCTCCCGACTCCCCGAATCCGGGGGAGCAGTACTTC. V and J are TRBV4-1 and TRBJ2-7, with a tentative D call TRBD2 (5 bases). The CDR3 has 16 amino acids. Trimming took 4 bases from V and 7 from J, leaving 23 bases between them. Germline assignment: CDR1 MGHRA and CDR2 YSYEKL.

This rearrangement joins TRBV10-3 to TRBJ1-1; perhaps TRBD1 as D (6 bases). The CDR3 extends over 13 amino acids. Trimming took 8 bases from V and 1 from J, leaving 11 bases between them. CDR1 is ENHRY and CDR2 is SYGVKD in the germline V gene. In DNA, the CDR3 is TGTGCCATCGCTAGACAGGAGAACACTGAAGCTTTCTTT. It encodes CAIARQENTEAFF.

V usage is TRBV27 and J usage is TRBJ1-1; D is uncertain. Trimming took off 4 bases at V and 0 bases at J, with 6 bases between the two ends. The CDR3 runs 13 residues. The germline V gene has CDR1 MNHEY and CDR2 SMNVEV (reference sequence). CDR3 in DNA: TGTGCCAGCAGTTCTACCTTGAACACTGAAGCTTTCTTT. Translation: CASSSTLNTEAFF.

The V call is TRBV30, the J call TRBJ1-4; a weak D match, TRBD1 (5 bases). The germline V gene encodes CDR1 GTSNPN and CDR2 SVGIG (reference sequence). The V gene lost 0 bases and the J gene lost 0 bases, with 20 bases spanning the gap. The CDR3 spans 19 residues. The CDR3 bases are TGTGCCTGGAGTGTAGTTTGGGGGGTTGGACGTGCAACTAATGAAAAACTGTTTTTT. Translation: CAWSVVWGVGRATNEKLFF.

This clone was counted once. The chain couples TRBV7-6 to TRBJ2-2; 10 bases map to TRBD2. With V trimmed by 5 bases and J by 5 bases, 5 bases remained unmatched. CDR3 size: 15 residues. The germline CDR1 and CDR2 sequences are SGHVS and FNYEAQ. CDR3: CASSLPGLATGELFF. CDR3 coding DNA: TGTGCCAGCAGCCTTCCGGGACTAGCGACCGGGGAGCTGTTTTTT.

The chain recombines TRBV28 with TRBJ2-7; possible D gene TRBD1, 5 bases. Germline CDR1 and CDR2: MDHEN and SYDVKM. V was trimmed by 3 bases and J by 0 bases, leaving 9 bases between them. The CDR3 spans 14 residues. The CDR3 bases are TGTGCCAGCAGTTTTGAGCAGGGCTCCTACGAGCAGTACTTC. As protein: CASSFEQGSYEQYF.

The chain employs TRBV6-4 and TRBJ2-3, with 7 bases aligning to TRBD2. The V segment lost 3 bases and the J segment 7 bases; nucleotides outside the gene matches: 10. The CDR3 sequence is 15 residues long. Germline assignment: CDR1 MRHNA and CDR2 SNTAGT. CDR3 loop: CASSEMASGHNTQYF. CDR3 coding DNA: TGTGCCAGCAGTGAAATGGCTAGCGGCCACAATACGCAGTATTTT.

A few counts support this clone. The V call is TRBV15, the J call TRBJ1-2; TRBD1 aligns across 9 bases. The CDR3 runs 16 residues. CDR1 and CDR2 (germline): LNHNV, YYDKDF (reference sequence). The V segment lost 0 bases and the J segment 5 bases; nucleotides outside the gene matches: 7. DNA for the CDR3: TGTGCCACCAGCAGAGATGGAGGGGGACAGGGATATGGCTACACCTTC. Amino acid sequence: CATSRDGGGQGYGYTF.

J is TRBJ1-2 and V is TRBV6-4, with 10 bases matching TRBD1. The ends lost 7 bases at V and 6 bases at J; junction bases unmatched: 11. The CDR3 covers 15 residues. CDR1 is MRHNA and CDR2 is SNTAGT in the germline V gene. In DNA, the CDR3 is TGTGCCAGCAAAGAGGGGACAGGGGTCGGTGATGGCTACACCTTC. It translates to CASKEGTGVGDGYTF.

V usage is TRBV7-9 and J usage is TRBJ1-2; D gene ambiguous. Per the germline V gene, CDR1 is SEHNR and CDR2 is FQNEAQ (reference sequence). V was trimmed by 0 bases and J by 3 bases, leaving 11 bases between them. The CDR3 contains 15 residues. CDR3 nucleotides: TGTGCCAGCAGCTTAGCCGTGACATTGGACTATGGCTACACCTTC. Translating gives CASSLAVTLDYGYTF.

The chain is built from TRBV5-1 and TRBJ2-7; 7 bases fit TRBD1. With 3 bases clipped from V and 1 base from J, the junction kept 4 bases outside the gene matches. The CDR3 length is 14 residues. Germline loops: CDR1 SGHRS, CDR2 YFSETQ. In nucleotides, the CDR3 is TGCGCCAGCAGCTCCAGGGGGTCATCCTACGAGCAGTACTTC. It yields the protein CASSSRGSSYEQYF.

The gene calls are TRBV5-1 and TRBJ2-7; TRBD1 aligns across 7 bases. CDR1 SGHRS and CDR2 YFSETQ come from the germline V gene. With 1 base clipped from V and 4 bases from J, the junction kept 5 bases outside the gene matches. This CDR3 is 14 amino acids long. This CDR3 is CASSLTGDQYEQYF. In DNA form, the CDR3 reads TGCGCCAGCAGCTTGACAGGGGATCAGTACGAGCAGTACTTC.

This clone occurred a few times. V usage is TRBV18 and J usage is TRBJ1-1, with unresolved D. V lost 9 bases and J lost 0, with 8 bases in between. This CDR3 is built from 12 residues. Germline V gives CDR1 KGHSH, CDR2 LQKENI. CDR3 in amino acids: CASHSLNTEAFF. In DNA form, the CDR3 reads TGTGCCAGTCACAGTTTGAACACTGAAGCTTTCTTT.

This clone was recorded once. The gene calls are TRBV9 and TRBJ1-1; the D gene is possibly TRBD1 (6 bases). V was cut by 0 bases and J by 4 bases, with 13 bases left in between. The germline gives CDR1 SGDLS, CDR2 YYNGEE. This CDR3 has 15 amino acids. The CDR3 spells CASSVVAGEGTEAFF. The DNA of the CDR3 is TGTGCCAGCAGCGTAGTCGCAGGGGAGGGCACTGAAGCTTTCTTT. The variable domain in full, completed from reference TRBV9 and TRBJ1-1, reads DSGVTQTPKHLITATGQRVTLRCSPRSGDLSVYWYQQSLDQGLQFLIQYYNGEERAKGNILERFSAQQFPDLHSELNLSSLELGDSALYFCASSVVAGEGTEAFFGQGTRLTVV.

In its sample, this clone was seen a few times. The J gene is TRBJ1-1, the V gene TRBV5-1, with D unclear. CDR3 length: 13 residues. Trimming stripped 5 bases from V and 2 bases from J, with 10 bases between. CDR1 is SGHRS, CDR2 YFSETQ, per germline. In nucleotides, the CDR3 is TGCGCCAGCAGTCCGACAATCAACACTGAAGCTTTCTTT. It yields the protein CASSPTINTEAFF. The full variable domain, its missing parts supplied by reference TRBV5-1 and TRBJ1-1, is KAGVTQTPRYLIKTRGQQVTLSCSPISGHRSVSWYQQTPGQGLQFLFEYFSETQRNKGNFPGRFSGRQFSNSRSEMNVSTLELGDSALYLCASSPTINTEAFFGQGTRLTVV.

The gene calls are TRBV15 and TRBJ1-5; weak D call: TRBD1 (6 bases). CDR1 and CDR2 (germline): LNHNV, YYDKDF (reference sequence). V lost 4 bases, J lost 3 bases, and 7 bases lay in between. The CDR3 totals 13 residues. The DNA of the CDR3 is TGTGCCACCAGCACAGGGGACAATCAGCCCCAGCATTTT. This encodes CATSTGDNQPQHF.

The rearrangement links TRBV11-3 to TRBJ2-7; possible D gene TRBD2, 5 bases. The CDR3 runs 15 residues. Trimming pared 3 bases from V and 3 bases from J, leaving 15 bases between. Germline V gene data show CDR1 as SGHNT and CDR2 as YENEEA. In nucleotides, the CDR3 is TGTGCCAGCAGCTTGTTGACGGGATCATTCTACGAGCAGTACTTC. The encoded protein is CASSLLTGSFYEQYF.

This rearrangement joins TRBV28 to TRBJ1-2; D is unclear. The V gene's germline CDR1 is MDHEN and CDR2 SYDVKM. V gave up 2 bases and J gave up 4 bases, with 14 bases separating them. The CDR3 is 15 amino acids. The CDR3 DNA is TGTGCCAGCAGTTTAGCCGGGTCCGGGAGCTATGGCTACACCTTC. It specifies CASSLAGSGSYGYTF.

V is TRBV5-4 and J is TRBJ2-1, with D possibly matching TRBD1 (6 bases). The V and J ends lost 4 bases and 5 bases respectively, with 13 bases between them. Germline V gene lookup returns CDR1 SGHNT and CDR2 YYREEE (reference sequence). The CDR3 extends over 14 amino acids. The CDR3 coding sequence is TGTGCCAGCAGCACCCGCTACAGGGACAATGAGCAGTTCTTC. Translated: CASSTRYRDNEQFF. Filled out from reference TRBV5-4 and TRBJ2-1, the complete variable domain reads ETGVTQSPTHLIKTRGQQVTLRCSSQSGHNTVSWYQQALGQGPQFIFQYYREEENGRGNFPPRFSGLQFPNYSSELNVNALELDDSALYLCASSTRYRDNEQFFGPGTRLTVL.

The V gene is TRBV6-6, the J gene TRBJ1-5, with a tentative D call TRBD1 (6 bases). Trimming removed 2 bases at V and 6 bases at J, with 17 bases between. CDR1 is MNHNY and CDR2 is SVGAGI in the germline V gene (reference sequence). The CDR3 runs to 16 residues. In DNA form, the CDR3 reads TGTGCCAGCAGTTACGCGTATACAGGGTCCAGTCAGCCCCAGCATTTT. Its protein product is CASSYAYTGSSQPQHF.

The chain recombines TRBV19 with TRBJ2-7; D perhaps matches TRBD2 (6 bases). CDR1 and CDR2 (germline): LNHDA, SQIVND (reference sequence). The CDR3 sequence is 14 residues long. The V end lost 3 bases, the J end lost 0 bases, and 9 bases lay between the germline ends. CDR3 nucleotide sequence: TGTGCCAGTAGTATGGTGGGGGGCTCCTACGAGCAGTACTTC. Translation gives CASSMVGGSYEQYF.

The chain uses TRBV27 and TRBJ1-5, with 8 bases matching TRBD1. Germline V gene data show CDR1 as MNHEY and CDR2 as SMNVEV (reference sequence). V dropped 5 bases and J dropped 5; count of bases not matched to a gene: 5. The CDR3 has 14 residues. The CDR3, as DNA: TGTGCCAGCAGTGAGGACAGGGAGCATCAGCCCCAGCATTTT. Amino acids: CASSEDREHQPQHF.

This clone was detected once. The chain carries TRBV10-1 and TRBJ1-3, with 7 bases fitting TRBD1. Germline CDR1 reads WNHNN; CDR2 reads SYGVQD (reference sequence). J was trimmed by 0 bases and V by 10 bases; bases with no gene match: 3. This CDR3 contains 13 residues. Here the CDR3 reads CATRQGSGNTIYF. The CDR3 coding sequence is TGCGCCACCAGACAGGGCTCTGGAAACACCATATATTTT.